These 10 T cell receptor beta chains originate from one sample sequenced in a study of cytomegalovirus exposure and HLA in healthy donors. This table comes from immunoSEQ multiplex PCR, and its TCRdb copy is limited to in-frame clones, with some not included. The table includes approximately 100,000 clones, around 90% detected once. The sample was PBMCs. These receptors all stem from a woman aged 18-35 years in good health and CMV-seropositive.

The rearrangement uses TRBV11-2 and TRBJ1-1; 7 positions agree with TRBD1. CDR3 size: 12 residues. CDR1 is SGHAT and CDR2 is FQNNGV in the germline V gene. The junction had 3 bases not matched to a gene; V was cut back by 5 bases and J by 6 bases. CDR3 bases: TGTGCCAGCAGCCCTACAGGGGCTGAAGCTTTCTTT. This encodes CASSPTGAEAFF.

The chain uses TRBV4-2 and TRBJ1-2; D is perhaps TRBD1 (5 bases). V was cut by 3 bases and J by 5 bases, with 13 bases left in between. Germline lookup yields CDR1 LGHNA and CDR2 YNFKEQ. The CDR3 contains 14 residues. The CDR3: CASSHLGGSYGYTF. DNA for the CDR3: TGTGCCAGCAGCCACCTCGGGGGGAGTTATGGCTACACCTTC.

The CDR3 reads CASSEGVGRGQTYEQYV. The CDR3 nucleotides are TGTGCCAGCAGTGAAGGAGTGGGAAGGGGACAAACCTACGAGCAGTACGTC. The chain employs TRBV6-1 and TRBJ2-7, with D possibly TRBD1 on 6 matching bases. The CDR3 is made up of 17 amino acids. V was pared by 1 base and J by 2 bases, with 18 bases between. Germline V lookup: CDR1 MNHNS, CDR2 SASEGT.

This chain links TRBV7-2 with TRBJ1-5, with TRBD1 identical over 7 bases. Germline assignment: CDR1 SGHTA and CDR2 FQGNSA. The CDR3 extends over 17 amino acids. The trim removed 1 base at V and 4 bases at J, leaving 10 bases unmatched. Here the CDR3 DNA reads TGTGCCAGCAGCTTAGTTTTGGGCACGGACAGGAATCAGCCCCAGCATTTT. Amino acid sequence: CASSLVLGTDRNQPQHF.

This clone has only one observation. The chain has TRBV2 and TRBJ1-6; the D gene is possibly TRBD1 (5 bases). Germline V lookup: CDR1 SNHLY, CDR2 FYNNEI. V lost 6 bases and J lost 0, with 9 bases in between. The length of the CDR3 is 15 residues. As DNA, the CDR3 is TGTGCCAGCAGGGCAAGGGGCTCCTATAATTCACCCCTCCACTTT. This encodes CASRARGSYNSPLHF.

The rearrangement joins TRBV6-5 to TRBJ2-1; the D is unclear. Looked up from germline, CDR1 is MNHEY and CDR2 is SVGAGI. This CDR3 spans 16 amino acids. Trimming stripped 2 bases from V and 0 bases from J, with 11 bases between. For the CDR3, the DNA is TGTGCCAGCAGTTACGGCGGAAGGAGCTCCTACAATGAGCAGTTCTTC. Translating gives CASSYGGRSSYNEQFF.

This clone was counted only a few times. The CDR3 nucleotides are TGTGCCAGCAGTTTATCGAAGGCAGGGGCCTATGGCTACACCTTC. It is translated as CASSLSKAGAYGYTF. The rearrangement joins TRBV27 to TRBJ1-2, with D tentatively TRBD1 (6 bases). Germline-derived CDR1 and CDR2 are MNHEY and SMNVEV (reference sequence). The CDR3 has 15 amino acids. Trimming left V 0 bases short and J 4 bases short, with 12 bases between.

CDR3 amino acids: CASSTTSGGPDTQYF. CDR3 nucleotide sequence: TGTGCCAGCTCAACGACTAGCGGGGGGCCAGATACGCAGTATTTT. The rearrangement joins TRBV18 to TRBJ2-3; 13 nucleotides align to TRBD2. Germline V lookup: CDR1 KGHSH, CDR2 LQKENI. The CDR3 contains 15 residues. Losses at the gene ends were 5 bases for V and 4 bases for J; bases not matched to a gene: 3.

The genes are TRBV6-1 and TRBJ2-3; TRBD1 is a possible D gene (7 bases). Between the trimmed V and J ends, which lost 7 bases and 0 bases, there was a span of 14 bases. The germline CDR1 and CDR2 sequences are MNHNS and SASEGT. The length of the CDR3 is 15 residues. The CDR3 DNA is TGTGCCAGCATAAACAGGGGAGGTAGCACAGATACGCAGTATTTT. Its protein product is CASINRGGSTDTQYF.

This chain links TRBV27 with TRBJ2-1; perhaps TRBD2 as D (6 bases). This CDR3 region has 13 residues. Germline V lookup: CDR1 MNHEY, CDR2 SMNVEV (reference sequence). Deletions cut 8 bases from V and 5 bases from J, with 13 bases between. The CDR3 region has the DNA TGTGCCAGCCATCGGGGGAGCCACAATGAGCAGTTCTTC. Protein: CASHRGSHNEQFF.